The clone carrying this TCR beta chain was detected only a few times. Its specificity is unknown. CDR3 length: 15 residues. Germline-derived CDR1 and CDR2 are LGHDT and YNNKEL (reference sequence). Trimming took off 0 bases at V and 8 bases at J, with 16 bases between the two ends. In TCRdb, the RT-PCR reads were re-called with MiXCR into one record per CDR3 protein. This sample yields 610,000 or so distinct CDR3 sequences, of which around 13% are seen a single time; 8.5% to 14% belongs to the top ten. This record comes from a study of response to subunit inactivated influenza vaccine. Notes on the study in general: The authors put forward the suggestion that each seasonal influenza vaccination may bring in only a limited number of new T cells.

Sequenced here: PBMCs from blood, sampled less than 13 days after vaccination. The source of this sequence is a middle-aged man who received an inactivated influenza vaccine. The chain employs TRBV3-1 and TRBJ1-2, with a tentative D call TRBD1 (5 bases). This chain's CDR3 is CASSQDLTGGRGYTF. In DNA form, the CDR3 reads TGTGCCAGCAGCCAAGATCTTACGGGGGGTAGGGGCTACACCTTC.